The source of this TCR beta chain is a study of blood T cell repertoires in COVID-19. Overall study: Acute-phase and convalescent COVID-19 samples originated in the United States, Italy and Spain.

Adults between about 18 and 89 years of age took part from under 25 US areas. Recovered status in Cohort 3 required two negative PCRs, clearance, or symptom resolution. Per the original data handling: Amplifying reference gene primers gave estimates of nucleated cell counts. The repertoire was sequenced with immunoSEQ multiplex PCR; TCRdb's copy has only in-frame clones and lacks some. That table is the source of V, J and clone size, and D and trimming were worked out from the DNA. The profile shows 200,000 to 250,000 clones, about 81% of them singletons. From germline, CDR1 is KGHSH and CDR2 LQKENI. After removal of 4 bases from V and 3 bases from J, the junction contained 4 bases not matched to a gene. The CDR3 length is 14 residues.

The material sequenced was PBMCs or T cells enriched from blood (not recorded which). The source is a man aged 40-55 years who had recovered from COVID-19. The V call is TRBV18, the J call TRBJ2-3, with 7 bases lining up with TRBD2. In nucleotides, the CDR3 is TGTGCCAGCTCACACGGGAGGAGAACAGATACGCAGTATTTT. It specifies CASSHGRRTDTQYF.